A selection of T cell receptor beta chains follows, all from one sample in a study of blood T cell repertoires in COVID-19. Only in-frame clones appear in the TCRdb table, and some are missing; sequencing was by immunoSEQ multiplex PCR. Found here are tens of thousands of clones, around nine tenths of them singletons; the top ten hold 10%. The material sequenced was PBMCs or T cells enriched from blood (not recorded which). The receptor source for this set is a woman between 40 and 50 years old who had recovered from COVID-19. Each CDR3 is given with its conserved first and last residue. The order of the fields is clone size, V gene, J gene, D gene, CDR3 length, CDR3 DNA, CDR3 protein. D genes are given only for firm matches. Some rows have no size entry. The others give once, few or many, or a class for an expanded clone.

once	TRBV11-1	TRBJ1-4	TRBD1	15	TGTGCCAGCAGCTCCCTGACAGGGGGAAATGAAAAACTGTTTTTT	CASSSLTGGNEKLFF
.	TRBV11-2	TRBJ1-3	.	15	TGTGCCAGCAGCTTAGGGGCAGGGAAGGGAAACACCATATATTTT	CASSLGAGKGNTIYF
once	TRBV3-1/TRBV3-2	TRBJ2-1	TRBD2	17	TGTGCCAGCAGCCCCTACGCGGGGGGTTTCTCCCACAATGAGCAGTTCTTC	CASSPYAGGFSHNEQFF
.	TRBV27	TRBJ2-3	TRBD1	14	TGTGCCAGCAGAAACGCAGGGGGCATAGATACGCAGTATTTT	CASRNAGGIDTQYF
.	TRBV6-5	TRBJ1-2	TRBD1	14	TGTGCCAGCAGTTACAGGACAGGGGGATATGGCTACACCTTC	CASSYRTGGYGYTF
.	TRBV7-8	TRBJ2-2	.	14	TGTGCCAGCAGCCTAGCAGGGGAAAACGGGGAGCTGTTTTTT	CASSLAGENGELFF
few	TRBV2	TRBJ2-3	TRBD2	15	TGTGCCAGCAGGGGAGCGGGGGCCTACCAAGATACGCAGTATTTT	CASRGAGAYQDTQYF
.	TRBV7-2	TRBJ1-2	.	14	TGTGCCAGCAGCTTAGATCAGGGCCTTTATGGCTACACCTTC	CASSLDQGLYGYTF
once	TRBV12-3/TRBV12-4	TRBJ1-2	.	12	TGTGCCAGCAGCCCAGGGAACTATGGCTACACCTTC	CASSPGNYGYTF
.	TRBV11-2	TRBJ2-5	.	17	TGTGCCAGCAGCTTAGTGGCTGGGACAACGACCCGAGAGACCCAGTACTTC	CASSLVAGTTTRETQYF
.	TRBV29-1	TRBJ1-2	.	13	TGCAGCGGTGAGATAGACAGTCACTATGGCTACACCTTC	CSGEIDSHYGYTF
.	TRBV5-1	TRBJ2-7	.	12	TGCGCCAGCAGCTTGCCTACCTACGAGCAGTACTTC	CASSLPTYEQYF
.	TRBV29-1	TRBJ2-5	TRBD1	13	TGCAGCGTTGAAAGGGACAGCCCGGGGACCCAGTACTTC	CSVERDSPGTQYF
.	TRBV12-3/TRBV12-4	TRBJ1-2	.	13	TGTGCCAGCAGTAGACAGGTCCACTATGGCTACACCTTC	CASSRQVHYGYTF
.	TRBV6-4	TRBJ2-1	TRBD2	14	TGTGCCAGCAGCAGGCGGGGGGGCGTCAATGAGCAGTTCTTC	CASSRRGGVNEQFF
.	TRBV7-9	TRBJ1-5	TRBD1	14	TGTGCCAGCAGCTTAGAGGGGGCAAATCAGCCCCAGCATTTT	CASSLEGANQPQHF
.	TRBV19	TRBJ1-5	.	18	TGTGCCAGTAATAATAGGGTCCCAGGGTCGGGGAGGAATCAGCCCCAGCATTTT	CASNNRVPGSGRNQPQHF
.	TRBV14	TRBJ2-2	.	13	TGTGCCAGCAGCCAAGTTGGGAGAGGGGAGCTGTTTTTT	CASSQVGRGELFF
.	TRBV5-1	TRBJ2-5	TRBD1	14	TGCGCCAGCAGCTTGGGGACAGGTCAAGAGACCCAGTACTTC	CASSLGTGQETQYF
.	TRBV11-3	TRBJ1-2	.	15	TGTGCCAGCAGCTTAGATGGAGCCACATCCTATGGCTACACCTTC	CASSLDGATSYGYTF
.	TRBV24-1	TRBJ2-7	.	13	TGTGCCACCAGTGATGGTGGGGGCCACGAGCAGTACTTC	CATSDGGGHEQYF
.	TRBV24-1	TRBJ1-2	.	21	TGTGCCACCACCAAGGCTAGCTTCACTCAGAGGATAAAAATTGGAGGCTATGGCTACACCTTC	CATTKASFTQRIKIGGYGYTF
.	TRBV5-1	TRBJ2-5	TRBD2	16	TGCGCCAGCACCGACTTAGCGGGGGCGCCGCAAGAGACCCAGTACTTC	CASTDLAGAPQETQYF
once	TRBV24-1	TRBJ1-1	.	14	TGTGCCACCAGTGGTGCAGGGGACAACACTGAAGCTTTCTTT	CATSGAGDNTEAFF
.	TRBV11-2	TRBJ2-1	.	13	TGTGCCAGCAGCTTAGTTCCGGTGAGTGAGCAGTTCTTC	CASSLVPVSEQFF
once	TRBV6-5	TRBJ2-3	TRBD2	15	TGTGCCAGCAGAGCCGCGGGGGTAGGAACAGATACGCAGTATTTT	CASRAAGVGTDTQYF
.	TRBV19	TRBJ2-4	TRBD2	18	TGTGCCAGTAGTCCCACGGGACTAGCGGGGGGTTCGAAAAACATTCAGTACTTC	CASSPTGLAGGSKNIQYF
few	TRBV28	TRBJ2-2	TRBD1	16	TGTGCCAGCAGCTCCCCCCGGGACAGGGGGGACGAGGAGCTGTTTTTT	CASSSPRDRGDEELFF
.	TRBV18	TRBJ1-2	.	15	TGTGCCAGCTCACCTTCGGGAATCACTAACTATGGCTACACCTTC	CASSPSGITNYGYTF
once	TRBV5-4	TRBJ1-6	.	16	TGTGCCAGCAGCTTCGGGCGGGCCTTAACGAATTCACCCCTCCACTTT	CASSFGRALTNSPLHF
.	TRBV4-1	TRBJ1-5	.	16	TGCGCCAGCAGCCAACCGGGGGGGCGCGTCGGCCTGCCCCAGCATTTT	CASSQPGGRVGLPQHF
.	TRBV5-5	TRBJ1-1	TRBD1	13	TGTGCCAGCACCTTACAGGGGTCCACTGAAGCTTTCTTT	CASTLQGSTEAFF
.	TRBV29-1	TRBJ2-2	TRBD1	15	TGCAGCGTTGGAGGGACAGGGGTTTACACCGGGGAGCTGTTTTTT	CSVGGTGVYTGELFF
.	TRBV7-8	TRBJ2-3	.	14	TGTGCCAGCAGTCCACTTCGGGGCACAGATACGCAGTATTTT	CASSPLRGTDTQYF
.	TRBV19	TRBJ1-6	.	15	TGTGCCAGTAAGAAGGAGGAGGCGGGCAATTCACCCCTCCACTTT	CASKKEEAGNSPLHF
.	TRBV19	TRBJ1-5	.	15	TGTGCCAGTAGCCTAGGGGTAAATAGCAATCAGCCCCAGCATTTT	CASSLGVNSNQPQHF
.	TRBV29-1	TRBJ1-3	.	14	TGCAGCGTTCGACAGAGAATCTCTGGAAACACCATATATTTT	CSVRQRISGNTIYF
.	TRBV2	TRBJ1-2	TRBD1	13	TGTGCCAGCAGTTCACTACAGGGGAATGGCTACACCTTC	CASSSLQGNGYTF
.	TRBV27	TRBJ1-5	.	15	TGTGCCAGCAGTGCCCCGTCGGAGGTAGATCAGCCCCAGCATTTT	CASSAPSEVDQPQHF
once	TRBV6-5	TRBJ1-1	TRBD1	14	TGTGCCAGCAGTCGACAGGGTCGGAACACTGAAGCTTTCTTT	CASSRQGRNTEAFF
.	TRBV29-1	TRBJ2-1	TRBD2	15	TGCAGCGTGACCTCAAGACTAGCGGAATACAATGAGCAGTTCTTC	CSVTSRLAEYNEQFF
.	TRBV2	TRBJ1-2	TRBD1	14	TGTGCCAGCAGTGGACAGGGAGGTTCCTATGGCTACACCTTC	CASSGQGGSYGYTF
once	TRBV19	TRBJ2-3	.	15	TGTGCCAGTAGTGGGGGGGGGCCCAGCACAGATACGCAGTATTTT	CASSGGGPSTDTQYF
.	TRBV11-2	TRBJ2-5	TRBD2	19	TGTGCCAGCAGATCATTAAGCGGAGGAGCGGGGGGGCCCAGAGGGACCCAGTACTTC	CASRSLSGGAGGPRGTQYF
.	TRBV12-3/TRBV12-4	TRBJ2-3	.	13	TGTGCCAGCACGAGCGGGCAGCGGGATACGCAGTATTTT	CASTSGQRDTQYF
.	TRBV12-5	TRBJ1-3	.	17	TGTGCTAGTGGTTTACGTCTCCGGGGGGCAGGAGGAAACACCATATATTTT	CASGLRLRGAGGNTIYF